This T cell receptor (beta chain) derives from a study of spatial heterogeneity in lung cancer. MiXCR was run by TCRdb on the 5' RACE reads, yielding one entry per CDR3 protein. Here the sample spans some 38,000 distinct CDR3 sequences, 7.5% being singletons. This clonotype was found many times. V was clipped by 5 bases and J by 5 bases; unmatched bases: 6. The CDR3 consists of 15 residues. Germline V CDR1 and CDR2: LGHDT, YNNKEL (reference sequence). Documented time point: sample taken at primary tumor resection. Sequencing covered unsorted whole RNA taken from tumor, nontumor lung or frozen PBMC. The approximately 67 donors had untreated early-stage non-small cell lung cancer.

The V gene is TRBV3-1, the J gene TRBJ1-5; 10 bases map to TRBD1. This material consisted of PBMCs, taken at surgery. The receptor was derived from a male donor with early-stage non-small cell lung cancer. CDR3 sequence: CASSARDRGHQPQHF. The CDR3 DNA follows: TGTGCCAGCAGCGCCAGGGACAGGGGTCATCAGCCCCAGCATTTT.